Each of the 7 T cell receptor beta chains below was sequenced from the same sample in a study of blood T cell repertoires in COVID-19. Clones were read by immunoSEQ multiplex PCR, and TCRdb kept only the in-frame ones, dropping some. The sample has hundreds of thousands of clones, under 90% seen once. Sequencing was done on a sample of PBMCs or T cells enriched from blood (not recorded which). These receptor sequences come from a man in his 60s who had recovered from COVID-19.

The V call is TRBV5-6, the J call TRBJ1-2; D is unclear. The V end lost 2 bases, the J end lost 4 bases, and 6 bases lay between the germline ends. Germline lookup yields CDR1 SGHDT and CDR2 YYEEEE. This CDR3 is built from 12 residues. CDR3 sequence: CASSFRGYGYTF. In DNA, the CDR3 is TGTGCCAGCAGCTTCCGAGGCTATGGCTACACCTTC.

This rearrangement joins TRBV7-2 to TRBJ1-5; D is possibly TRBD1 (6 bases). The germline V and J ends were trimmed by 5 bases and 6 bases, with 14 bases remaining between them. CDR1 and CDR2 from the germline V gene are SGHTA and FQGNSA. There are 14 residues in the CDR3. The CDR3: CASSQGSVGQPQHF. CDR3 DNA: TGTGCCAGCAGCCAGGGGAGCGTGGGTCAGCCCCAGCATTTT. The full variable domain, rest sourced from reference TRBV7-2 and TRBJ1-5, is GAGVSQSPSNKVTEKGKDVELRCDPISGHTALYWYRQSLGQGLEFLIYFQGNSAPDKSGLPSDRFSAERTGGSVSTLTIQRTQQEDSAVYLCASSQGSVGQPQHFGDGTRLSIL.

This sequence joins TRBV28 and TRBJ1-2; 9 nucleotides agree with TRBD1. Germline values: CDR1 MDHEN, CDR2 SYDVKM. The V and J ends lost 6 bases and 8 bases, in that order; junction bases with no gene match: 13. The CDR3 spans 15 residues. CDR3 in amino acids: CASRLYAGTGNGYTF. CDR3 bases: TGTGCCAGCAGGCTTTACGCCGGGACAGGGAACGGCTACACCTTC.

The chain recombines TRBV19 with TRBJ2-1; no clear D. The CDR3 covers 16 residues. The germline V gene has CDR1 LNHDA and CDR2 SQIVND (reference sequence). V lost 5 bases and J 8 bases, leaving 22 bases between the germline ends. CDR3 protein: CASSLLGVPAGDEQFF. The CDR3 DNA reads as TGTGCCAGTAGTCTGTTAGGCGTGCCTGCAGGCGATGAGCAGTTCTTC.

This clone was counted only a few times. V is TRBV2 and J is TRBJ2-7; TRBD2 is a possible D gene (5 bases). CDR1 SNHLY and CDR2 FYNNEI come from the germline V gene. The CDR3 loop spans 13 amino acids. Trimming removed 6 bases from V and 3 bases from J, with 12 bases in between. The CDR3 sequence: CASSSSLGYEQYF. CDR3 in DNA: TGTGCCAGCAGCTCTAGCTTGGGCTACGAGCAGTACTTC.

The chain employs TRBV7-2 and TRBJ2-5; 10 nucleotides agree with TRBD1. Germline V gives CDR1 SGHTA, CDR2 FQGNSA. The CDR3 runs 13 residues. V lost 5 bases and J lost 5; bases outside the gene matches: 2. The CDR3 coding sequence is TGTGCCAGCAGCAGGGGACAGGGGGAGACCCAGTACTTC. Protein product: CASSRGQGETQYF.

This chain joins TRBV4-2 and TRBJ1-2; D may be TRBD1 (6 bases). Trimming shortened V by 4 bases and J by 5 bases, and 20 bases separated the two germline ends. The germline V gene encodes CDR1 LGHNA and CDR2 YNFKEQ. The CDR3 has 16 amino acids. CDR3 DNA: TGTGCCAGCAGCCTAACGGATGCGATAACAGGGTATGGCTACACCTTC. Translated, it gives CASSLTDAITGYGYTF.